The source of this T cell receptor beta chain is a study of T cell responses to AZD1222 COVID-19 vaccine. Details on this clone: Antigen: not known.

Study-wide points: At baseline, seropositivity was found in only a handful of AZD1222 recipients. Donors skewed white British and female; clonal diversity was possibly underestimated. Only after the peak T cell response were repertoires sampled.

Generated by immunoSEQ multiplex PCR, the TCRdb table keeps only in-frame clones and is missing some. This sample has some 130,000 clones, with roughly nine tenths found just once. The TCR comes from an adult in good health. This specimen was peripheral blood, taken on day 0 of AZD1222 vaccination.

The CDR3 sequence is CASSTPKGAPGNTIYF. The CDR3 region has the DNA TGTGCCAGCAGTACCCCAAAAGGAGCACCTGGAAACACCATATATTTT. J is TRBJ1-3 and V is TRBV28; D ambiguous. Germline V gives CDR1 MDHEN, CDR2 SYDVKM. V lost 5 bases and J lost 2, with 16 bases in between. CDR3 length equals 16 residues.